The 4 T cell receptor beta chains in this list originate from one sample, sequenced in a study of blood T cell repertoires in COVID-19. Sequencing used immunoSEQ multiplex PCR; TCRdb keeps in-frame clones, though not all of them. The sample has 120,000 to 150,000 clones, roughly 84% seen once. The sequencing sample was made of peripheral blood. The origin of the receptors is a human donor in a cohort sampled during active COVID-19.

This clone was counted only a few times. CDR3 sequence reads: CASRVGSRNSNQPQHF. The CDR3 DNA is TGTGCCAGCAGGGTCGGAAGCAGGAATAGCAATCAGCCCCAGCATTTT. The rearrangement links TRBV2 to TRBJ1-5; the D is unclear. Trimming shortened V by 6 bases and J by 0 bases, and 15 bases separated the two germline ends. The CDR3 is made up of 16 amino acids. Germline values: CDR1 SNHLY, CDR2 FYNNEI. The whole variable domain, remainder taken from reference TRBV2 and TRBJ1-5, is EPEVTQTPSHQVTQMGQEVILRCVPISNHLYFYWYRQILGQKVEFLVSFYNNEISEKSEIFDDQFSVERPDGSNFTLKIRSTKLEDSAMYFCASRVGSRNSNQPQHFGDGTRLSIL.

The chain carries TRBV18 and TRBJ2-7, with D maybe TRBD2 (6 bases). Germline V CDR1 and CDR2: KGHSH, LQKENI. This CDR3 has 16 amino acids. The V end was cut by 0 bases, the J end by 3 bases, with 15 bases between. The CDR3 is CASSPPSGGLGYEQYF. CDR3 nucleotides: TGTGCCAGCTCACCACCGTCCGGGGGATTAGGCTACGAGCAGTACTTC.

This rearrangement joins TRBV5-5 to TRBJ2-7, with unresolved D. The V gene lost 0 bases and the J gene lost 0 bases, with 13 bases spanning the gap. The CDR3 is made up of 16 amino acids. CDR1 is SGHKS, CDR2 YYEKEE, per germline (reference sequence). The DNA for the CDR3 is TGTGCCAGCAGCTTGGCCCCCGCGGCTGCCTCCTACGAGCAGTACTTC. Translation: CASSLAPAAASYEQYF.

This clone has only a few counts. The gene calls are TRBV19 and TRBJ1-4; TRBD1 aligns across 8 bases. V shed 9 bases, J shed 5 bases, and the junction held 11 bases outside the gene matches. Germline V gene data show CDR1 as LNHDA and CDR2 as SQIVND (reference sequence). The CDR3 runs to 15 residues. The CDR3 reads CASRTGQWSNEKLFF. CDR3 bases: TGTGCCAGCCGGACAGGGCAATGGTCAAATGAAAAACTGTTTTTT.